Listed below are T cell receptor beta chains from one sample, sequenced in a study of Graves' ophthalmopathy and Graves' hyperthyroidism. One entry per CDR3 protein, called by TCRdb with MiXCR from the multiplex PCR reads. The sample carries some 380,000 distinct CDR3 sequences, 15% recorded once. The sequencing input was peripheral blood. These receptor sequences come from a woman aged 18-29 years with stable Graves' hyperthyroidism. Both conserved end residues are part of each CDR3. D genes are given only for firm matches. Not every row has a clone size; where given, it reads once, few, many or a size class.

abundance: few
j_gene: TRBJ1-5
v_gene: TRBV5-1
d_gene: .
CDR3nt: TGCGCCAGCAGCCCCGGGACCGCGGGTCAGCCCCAGCATTTT
CDR3aa: CASSPGTAGQPQHF

abundance: .
j_gene: TRBJ1-5
v_gene: TRBV6-1
d_gene: .
CDR3nt: TGTGCCAGCAGTGAATCCTCAGGGGATCAGCCCCAGCATTTT
CDR3aa: CASSESSGDQPQHF

abundance: many
j_gene: TRBJ1-1
v_gene: TRBV12-3/TRBV12-4
d_gene: TRBD1
CDR3nt: TGTGCCAGCAGTTTATTCGGGACAGGGGGTAAGGAAGCTTTCTTT
CDR3aa: CASSLFGTGGKEAFF

abundance: many
j_gene: TRBJ1-5
v_gene: TRBV5-5
d_gene: .
CDR3nt: TGTGCCAGCAGTTTTACCACAGGGATCGGTGGGCACAATCAGCCCCAGCATTTT
CDR3aa: CASSFTTGIGGHNQPQHF

abundance: many
j_gene: TRBJ2-5
v_gene: TRBV7-3
d_gene: TRBD2
CDR3nt: TGTGCCAGCAGCTCAACACCGACTAGCGGGGACTTCCGGGCAAAAGAGACCCAGTACTTC
CDR3aa: CASSSTPTSGDFRAKETQYF

abundance: few
j_gene: TRBJ2-7
v_gene: TRBV2
d_gene: .
CDR3nt: TGTGCCAGCAGTGAACGGACTAGGGGGGAGCAGTACTTC
CDR3aa: CASSERTRGEQYF

abundance: many
j_gene: TRBJ1-5
v_gene: TRBV6-1
d_gene: .
CDR3nt: TGTGCCAGCAGTGGGCATTATAGCAATCAGCCCCAGCATTTT
CDR3aa: CASSGHYSNQPQHF

abundance: few
j_gene: TRBJ1-5
v_gene: TRBV12-3/TRBV12-4
d_gene: .
CDR3nt: TGTGCCAGCAGTCGCCGCCAGACAGGCGCTTATCAGCCCCAGCATTTT
CDR3aa: CASSRRQTGAYQPQHF

abundance: many
j_gene: TRBJ1-1
v_gene: TRBV12-3/TRBV12-4
d_gene: TRBD1
CDR3nt: TGTGCCAGCACTCTACTTTGGACAGGGGGCATCGGCACTGAAGCTTTCTTT
CDR3aa: CASTLLWTGGIGTEAFF

abundance: few
j_gene: TRBJ1-6
v_gene: TRBV18
d_gene: TRBD1
CDR3nt: TGTGCCAGCTCACTGGGACAGGGTAATTCACACCTCCACTTT
CDR3aa: CASSLGQGNSHLHF

abundance: many
j_gene: TRBJ1-5
v_gene: TRBV4-1
d_gene: .
CDR3nt: TGCGCCAGCAGCCCAACACCGATGGGGCCCCGGGCCCAGCATTTT
CDR3aa: CASSPTPMGPRAQHF

abundance: .
j_gene: TRBJ2-5
v_gene: TRBV12-3/TRBV12-4
d_gene: .
CDR3nt: TGTGCCAGCAGTTTTCGGGGTCTTGAGACCCAGTACTTC
CDR3aa: CASSFRGLETQYF

abundance: .
j_gene: TRBJ1-6
v_gene: TRBV2
d_gene: .
CDR3nt: TGTGCCAGCGGCGTCGGCGTCTCCAGCTCCTATAATTCACCCCTCCACTTT
CDR3aa: CASGVGVSSSYNSPLHF

abundance: many
j_gene: TRBJ1-3
v_gene: TRBV12-3/TRBV12-4
d_gene: .
CDR3nt: TGTGCCAGCAGTTTTGGGCGGCTCGGAAACACCATATATTTT
CDR3aa: CASSFGRLGNTIYF

abundance: many
j_gene: TRBJ1-6
v_gene: TRBV4-2
d_gene: .
CDR3nt: TGTGCCAGCAGCCGCAACAGGGATTCACCCCTCCACTTT
CDR3aa: CASSRNRDSPLHF